A single sample gave rise to the 17 T cell receptor beta chains below, sequenced in a study of blood T cell repertoires in COVID-19 (dated by TCRdb to 2018 to 2020). The library was generated by the immunoSEQ multiplex PCR assay. TCRdb holds this immuneACCESS table with in-frame rearrangements only. Some clones are missing; in checked studies, unresolved V genes explain under half, and the rest has no known cause. A total of nearly 200,000 clones appear in this sample, about 83% of them only once. The top ten hold 4.5% to 5.5% of the sample. The sequenced material came from peripheral blood. Receptors were obtained from a woman in her sixties or seventies with active or convalescent COVID-19.

This clone was picked up a small number of times. The V call is TRBV19, the J call TRBJ1-5; D not certain. The germline V gene has CDR1 LNHDA and CDR2 SQIVND (reference sequence). Trimming removed 3 bases at V and 5 bases at J, with 8 bases between. The CDR3 is 13 residues long. CDR3 sequence: CASSMWQYQPQHF. DNA for the CDR3: TGTGCCAGTAGTATGTGGCAATATCAGCCCCAGCATTTT.

The count of this clone is one. The chain has TRBV24-1 and TRBJ1-5; no clear D gene. The germline gives CDR1 KGHDR, CDR2 SFDVKD. Between the trimmed V and J ends, which lost 6 bases and 8 bases, there was a span of 10 bases. The CDR3 loop spans 12 amino acids. DNA of the CDR3: TGTGCCACCAGTAGTGGACTGGAGCCCCAGCATTTT. Protein sequence: CATSSGLEPQHF.

The chain employs TRBV13 and TRBJ1-1, with TRBD1 matching over 12 bases. CDR1 and CDR2 from the germline V gene are PRHDT and FYEKMQ (reference sequence). V was pared by 7 bases and J by 1 base, with 4 bases of the junction left unmatched. This CDR3 has 15 residues. The CDR3 sequence: CASTGTGGPNTEAFF. The DNA of the CDR3 is TGTGCCAGCACGGGGACAGGGGGCCCGAACACTGAAGCTTTCTTT. The whole variable domain, remainder taken from reference TRBV13 and TRBJ1-1, is AAGVIQSPRHLIKEKRETATLKCYPIPRHDTVYWYQQGPGQDPQFLISFYEKMQSDKGSIPDRFSAQQFSDYHSELNMSSLELGDSALYFCASTGTGGPNTEAFFGQGTRLTVV.

The chain links TRBV5-6 to TRBJ2-7; 7 bases agree with TRBD2. J was trimmed by 3 bases and V by 0 bases; bases with no gene match: 6. Germline CDR1 is SGHDT and CDR2 is YYEEEE. The CDR3 is 15 amino acids. CDR3 protein: CASSLAPAGNYEQYF. As DNA, the CDR3 is TGTGCCAGCAGCTTGGCTCCAGCGGGGAACTACGAGCAGTACTTC.

The V and J genes are TRBV18 and TRBJ1-5; D might be TRBD1 (6 bases). CDR1 is KGHSH and CDR2 is LQKENI in the germline V gene. The V end lost 6 bases, the J end lost 3 bases, and 12 bases lay between the germline ends. The CDR3 is 14 amino acids. In DNA, the CDR3 is TGTGCCAGCTCCCTAGACAGGTACAATCAGCCCCAGCATTTT. Protein product: CASSLDRYNQPQHF.

This rearrangement joins TRBV3-1 (or the pseudogene TRBV3-2) to TRBJ2-5; TRBD2 aligns across 12 bases. Trimming removed 4 bases from V and 4 bases from J; junction bases left unmatched: 7. This CDR3 has 16 residues. Per germline, CDR1 LGHDT and CDR2 YNNKEL (reference sequence). CDR3 sequence (DNA): TGTGCCAGCAGCCCGGCTAGCGGGAGGGGGTCAGAGACCCAGTACTTC. Residues: CASSPASGRGSETQYF.

This chain's CDR3 is CASSVGTSGFNEQFF. CDR3 bases: TGTGCCAGCAGCGTAGGGACTAGCGGATTCAATGAGCAGTTCTTC. The chain uses TRBV9 and TRBJ2-1; 10 bases fit TRBD2. After removal of 0 bases from V and 6 bases from J, the junction contained 3 bases not matched to a gene. CDR3 length: 15 residues. Germline assignment: CDR1 SGDLS and CDR2 YYNGEE.

The rearrangement uses TRBV27 and TRBJ2-5, with 9 bases that match TRBD2. There are 16 residues in the CDR3. The ends lost 5 bases at V and 4 bases at J; junction bases unmatched: 11. The germline V gene encodes CDR1 MNHEY and CDR2 SMNVEV (reference sequence). The CDR3 region is CASSPRGSGSLETQYF. The CDR3 region has the DNA TGTGCCAGCAGTCCCCGGGGTAGCGGGAGTCTAGAGACCCAGTACTTC.

This chain uses TRBV4-2 with TRBJ2-1; TRBD2 matches at 9 bases. Trimming took 1 base from V and 9 from J; bases not matched to a gene: 10. The germline gives CDR1 LGHNA, CDR2 YNFKEQ. The CDR3 is made up of 16 amino acids. Written as DNA, the CDR3 is TGTGCCAGCAGCCAAGGTGGCAGCGGGAGGTCCGGTGAGCAGTTCTTC. Protein: CASSQGGSGRSGEQFF.

This clone was seen a handful of times. The chain joins TRBV11-2 to TRBJ1-6; no definite D call. The CDR3 is 14 residues long. Trimming left V 4 bases short and J 7 bases short, with 11 bases between. Germline V gene sequence: CDR1 SGHAT, CDR2 FQNNGV. CDR3 protein: CASSSGRGNSPLHF. For the CDR3, the DNA is TGTGCCAGCAGCTCCGGGCGAGGGAATTCACCCCTCCACTTT.

The chain combines TRBV7-3 with TRBJ2-3; the D gene is possibly TRBD1 (5 bases). V dropped 2 bases and J dropped 1 base, with 13 bases sitting between them. The CDR3 is 16 amino acids. Germline CDR1 SGHTA, CDR2 FQGTGA. CDR3 sequence: CASSLQGTSRTDTQYF. CDR3 in DNA: TGTGCCAGCAGCTTACAGGGAACGTCACGCACAGATACGCAGTATTTT. The entire variable domain, with the rest obtained from reference TRBV7-3 and TRBJ2-3, is as follows: GAGVSQTPSNKVTEKGKYVELRCDPISGHTALYWYRQSLGQGPEFLIYFQGTGAADDSGLPNDRFFAVRPEGSVSTLKIQRTERGDSAVYLCASSLQGTSRTDTQYFGPGTRLTVL.

This clone was counted many times. This chain links TRBV4-1 with TRBJ1-4; 7 bases match TRBD1. There are 15 residues in the CDR3. Germline V gene sequence: CDR1 MGHRA, CDR2 YSYEKL. J gave up 13 bases and V 6 bases, and 17 bases lay outside the gene matches. CDR3 sequence (DNA): TGCGCCAGCAGACCACAGGGGCTCCCCCTCGAGCCACTGTTTTTT. The encoded protein is CASRPQGLPLEPLFF.

The genes are TRBV28 and TRBJ2-7, with a tentative D call TRBD1 (6 bases). Between the trimmed V and J ends, which lost 5 bases and 5 bases, there was a span of 10 bases. The germline gives CDR1 MDHEN, CDR2 SYDVKM. The CDR3 is 12 amino acids. CDR3 sequence reads: CASSIRGHEQYF. CDR3 DNA: TGTGCCAGCAGTATCAGGGGCCACGAGCAGTACTTC.

The V and J genes are TRBV6-6 and TRBJ1-2; tentative D call: TRBD1 (6 bases). Germline CDR1 is MNHNY and CDR2 is SVGAGI (reference sequence). The CDR3 runs to 14 residues. The V and J ends lost 4 bases and 0 bases respectively, with 9 bases between them. DNA for the CDR3: TGTGCCAGCAGTTTTGGACAGACTAACTATGGCTACACCTTC. This codes for CASSFGQTNYGYTF.

The chain carries TRBV4-1 and TRBJ2-7; maybe TRBD2 (6 bases). V shed 4 bases and J shed 2 bases, with 12 bases lying between them. The length of the CDR3 is 14 residues. Germline CDR1 is MGHRA and CDR2 is YSYEKL. CDR3 DNA: TGCGCCAGCAGCCCCGGGACTTCAGCCTACGAGCAGTACTTC. Translation gives CASSPGTSAYEQYF.

This chain uses TRBV10-3 with TRBJ2-5; 8 nucleotides align to TRBD2. With 4 bases clipped from V and 5 bases from J, the junction kept 3 bases outside the gene matches. The V gene's germline CDR1 is ENHRY and CDR2 SYGVKD. This CDR3 contains 13 residues. Written as DNA, the CDR3 is TGTGCCATCAGTGGTAGCGGGAAGGAGACCCAGTACTTC. It encodes CAISGSGKETQYF.

The genes are TRBV5-6 and TRBJ2-7; D not resolved. This CDR3 contains 13 residues. Germline V CDR1 and CDR2: SGHDT, YYEEEE. V lost 0 bases and J lost 4, with 8 bases in between. CDR3 amino acids: CASSLVGQYEQYF. The CDR3 coding sequence is TGTGCCAGCAGCTTGGTTGGGCAGTACGAGCAGTACTTC.